The 20 T cell receptor beta chains in this list originate from one sample, sequenced in a study of blood T cell repertoires in COVID-19. Libraries were prepared by immunoSEQ multiplex PCR; TCRdb keeps only in-frame clonotypes and omits some of them. The table has some 220,000 clones, around 83% seen once. Sequences were obtained from peripheral blood. These receptors were obtained from a man between 50 and 59 years old with active or convalescent COVID-19.

The rearrangement joins TRBV19 to TRBJ2-7; TRBD1 aligns across 12 bases. J gave up 2 bases and V 5 bases, and 13 bases lay outside the gene matches. This CDR3 has 18 residues. Germline values: CDR1 LNHDA, CDR2 SQIVND (reference sequence). DNA for the CDR3: TGTGCCAGTAGTCCTCGTCCGGGACAGGGGGCGAGGGCCTACGAGCAGTACGTC. It specifies CASSPRPGQGARAYEQYV.

This chain links TRBV20-1 with TRBJ1-1; D is unclear. Germline V gene lookup returns CDR1 DFQATT and CDR2 SNEGSKA (reference sequence). This CDR3 region has 11 residues. V was shortened by 3 bases and J by 7 bases, with 9 bases between the two germline ends. As DNA, the CDR3 is TGCAGTGCTAGGCGGGCAGATGAAGCTTTCTTT. Its protein product is CSARRADEAFF.

This clone has only a few counts. The chain links TRBV19 to TRBJ1-4; a possible D gene is TRBD1 (5 bases). The CDR3 totals 13 residues. V was cut by 11 bases and J by 0 bases, with 10 bases left in between. CDR1 is LNHDA, CDR2 SQIVND, per germline (reference sequence). The CDR3 DNA is TGTGCCGCCGCGGGGGCAACTAATGAAAAACTGTTTTTT. This encodes CAAAGATNEKLFF. Full variable domain (remainder filled in from reference TRBV19 and TRBJ1-4): DGGITQSPKYLFRKEGQNVTLSCEQNLNHDAMYWYRQDPGQGLRLIYYSQIVNDFQKGDIAEGYSVSREKKESFPLTVTSAQKNPTAFYLCAAAGATNEKLFFGSGTQLSVL.

The rearrangement links TRBV7-2 to TRBJ2-1; D may be TRBD1 (5 bases). This CDR3 region has 13 residues. Germline V gives CDR1 SGHTA, CDR2 FQGNSA. V was clipped by 6 bases and J by 1 base, with 7 bases between them. CDR3 protein: CASRSGSYNEQFF. CDR3 coding DNA: TGTGCCAGCAGATCAGGGTCCTACAATGAGCAGTTCTTC.

The V and J genes are TRBV7-7 and TRBJ2-2; the D is unclear. This CDR3 has 13 amino acids. Germline CDR1 and CDR2: SSHAT and FNYEAQ (reference sequence). The CDR3 protein is CAAARPNTGELFF. The CDR3 region has the DNA TGTGCTGCAGCCAGGCCGAACACCGGGGAGCTGTTTTTT.

The chain couples TRBV20-1 to TRBJ1-5; D uncertain. Trimming removed 5 bases from V and 0 bases from J, with 11 bases in between. The CDR3 totals 14 residues. Germline V gene sequence: CDR1 DFQATT, CDR2 SNEGSKA (reference sequence). Written as DNA, the CDR3 is TGCAGTGCTGGTGGAGGGTATAGCAATCAGCCCCAGCATTTT. Residues: CSAGGGYSNQPQHF.

This chain uses TRBV21-1 with TRBJ2-6; TRBD1 reflects the table's D call only, with no check against the DNA. TRBV21-1 is termed a pseudogene. The CDR3 spans 17 residues. DNA of the CDR3: TGTGCCAGCAGGCCAGACAGGGGTTTCTCTGGGGCCAACGTCCTGACTTTC. Its protein is CASRPDRGFSGANVLTF.

The V and J genes are TRBV4-3 and TRBJ1-2; tentatively, D is TRBD1 (6 bases). CDR1 LGHNA and CDR2 YSLEER come from the germline V gene. This CDR3 contains 16 residues. V was clipped by 0 bases and J by 6 bases, with 17 bases between them. For the CDR3, the DNA is TGCGCCAGCAGCCAAGAGTATATAGCAGGGGCCCATGGCTACACCTTC. It codes for CASSQEYIAGAHGYTF.

The CDR3 DNA sequence: TGTGCCAGCAGCCCCAGGACAGGAGATACGCAGTATTTT. This gives the protein CASSPRTGDTQYF. This sequence joins TRBV7-2 and TRBJ2-3, with 7 bases aligning to TRBD1. The CDR3 runs to 13 residues. V lost 5 bases, J lost 5 bases, and 4 bases stayed unmatched. Germline values: CDR1 SGHTA, CDR2 FQGNSA.

The J gene is TRBJ2-3, the V gene TRBV9; 12 bases are a match to TRBD2. The CDR3 consists of 17 residues. Germline V gives CDR1 SGDLS, CDR2 YYNGEE. V lost 0 bases to trimming and J lost 4 bases; unmatched junction nucleotides: 6. The CDR3 DNA follows: TGTGCCAGCAGCGTAGGGCTAGCGGGAGGGAGATCAGATACGCAGTATTTT. Its translation: CASSVGLAGGRSDTQYF.

The genes are TRBV5-8 and TRBJ2-7; the match to TRBD1 covers 7 bases. The CDR3 runs 16 residues. V lost 1 base to trimming and J lost 2 bases; unmatched junction nucleotides: 9. Germline CDR1 SGHTS, CDR2 YDEGEE. The CDR3 nucleotides read TGTGCCAGCAGCTTGCTAGGGACAGAAACAGCCTACGAGCAGTACGTC. Translated: CASSLLGTETAYEQYV.

The table lists this clone with a count of one. V is TRBV10-2 and J is TRBJ2-7, with 8 bases matching TRBD2. The germline CDR1 and CDR2 sequences are WSHSY and SAAADI. J was trimmed by 6 bases and V by 2 bases; bases with no gene match: 12. The CDR3 runs to 16 residues. The CDR3 DNA is TGCGCCAGCAGTGAGAGGCCTAGCGGGCCGCTGGGCGAGCAGTACGTC. Protein: CASSERPSGPLGEQYV.

The chain uses TRBV11-2 and TRBJ1-2; a weak D match, TRBD1 (6 bases). Trimming took off 5 bases at V and 5 bases at J, with 18 bases between the two ends. Germline CDR1 and CDR2: SGHAT and FQNNGV. This CDR3 comprises 15 residues. The CDR3 is CASSPRVGAEYGYTF. The CDR3 nucleotides are TGTGCCAGCAGCCCCCGGGTGGGGGCGGAGTATGGCTACACCTTC.

The genes are TRBV6-5 and TRBJ1-2, with a weak D call TRBD1 (5 bases). CDR3 size: 13 residues. Trimming removed 7 bases at V and 1 base at J, with 10 bases between. Germline values: CDR1 MNHEY, CDR2 SVGAGI. CDR3 amino acids: CASNRGLNYGYTF. The CDR3 region has the DNA TGTGCCAGCAACCGGGGACTTAACTATGGCTACACCTTC.

This clone has only a few counts. The rearrangement joins TRBV7-2 to TRBJ2-3; D remains unclear. The V end lost 3 bases, the J end lost 4 bases, and 14 bases lay between the germline ends. Germline V gives CDR1 SGHTA, CDR2 FQGNSA. The CDR3 is 15 amino acids. CDR3 in DNA: TGTGCCAGCAGCTTTTTTCAATCTACGCCAGATACGCAGTATTTT. Translating it yields CASSFFQSTPDTQYF.

The chain joins TRBV27 to TRBJ2-1; the D gene is possibly TRBD2 (6 bases). The V gene's germline CDR1 is MNHEY and CDR2 SMNVEV (reference sequence). V was pared by 6 bases and J by 4 bases, with 16 bases between. The CDR3 runs to 15 residues. This CDR3 is CASSPPGLGYNEQFF. The CDR3 DNA is TGTGCCAGCAGCCCACCGGGACTGGGGTACAATGAGCAGTTCTTC.

The sample holds one count of this clone. The chain carries TRBV24-1 and TRBJ1-1; TRBD1 matches at 7 bases. CDR3 length equals 15 residues. J gave up 1 base and V 3 bases, and 4 bases lay outside the gene matches. Germline CDR1 KGHDR, CDR2 SFDVKD. The CDR3: CATSDPAGGNTEAFF. The CDR3 region has the DNA TGTGCCACCAGTGATCCTGCAGGGGGGAACACTGAAGCTTTCTTT.

The rearrangement joins TRBV10-2 to TRBJ2-1, with TRBD2 matching 7 bases. The CDR3 loop spans 15 amino acids. Per germline, CDR1 WSHSY and CDR2 SAAADI. V gave up 0 bases and J gave up 7 bases; unmatched junction bases: 6. CDR3 DNA: TGCGCCAGCAGTGAGTCGGGGGAGGGGTTGAATGAGCAGTTCTTC. Translated, it gives CASSESGEGLNEQFF.

Note on this clone: The same CDR3 arises from other DNA sequences in this sample as well. In nucleotides, the CDR3 is TGTGCCAGTAGTATTTCAGGGTTGACCGAAGCTTTCTTT. It encodes CASSISGLTEAFF. V usage is TRBV19 and J usage is TRBJ1-1, with a possible D match to TRBD1 (5 bases). Germline lookup yields CDR1 LNHDA and CDR2 SQIVND (reference sequence). Trimming cost V 3 bases and J 8 bases, with 13 bases left between them. The CDR3 contains 13 residues.

This rearrangement joins TRBV5-6 to TRBJ2-3; TRBD1 agrees at 11 bases. V lost 3 bases to trimming and J lost 4 bases; unmatched junction nucleotides: 13. CDR1 and CDR2 from the germline V gene are SGHDT and YYEEEE. The CDR3 runs 18 residues. CDR3 amino acids: CASSWTGGLRIGADTQYF. CDR3 nucleotides: TGTGCCAGCAGCTGGACAGGGGGCCTTAGAATTGGCGCAGATACGCAGTATTTT.